A selection of T cell receptor beta chains follows, all from one sample in a study of shared clonotypes between healthy human individuals. Only in-frame clones appear in the TCRdb table, and some are missing; sequencing was by immunoSEQ multiplex PCR. The sample holds some 1.4 million clones, roughly 96% seen once. Sequencing was performed on naive CD4+ T cells sorted from blood. The source is a man aged 25-45 years in good health. The CDR3 runs from the conserved cysteine through the conserved F or W. Each record gives: CDR3 length, V gene, J gene, clone size, D gene, CDR3 protein, CDR3 DNA. D genes are given only for firm matches. A row's size may be missing; if present it is once, few, many or a size class.

11	TRBV6-1	TRBJ1-5	.	.	CASSDLGPQHF	TGTGCCAGCAGTGATCTGGGACCCCAGCATTTT
15	TRBV14	TRBJ2-5	.	TRBD1	CASSQGDRIQETQYF	TGTGCCAGCAGCCAAGGGGACAGGATACAAGAGACCCAGTACTTC
15	TRBV5-1	TRBJ2-1	few	.	CASSYRISSYNEQFF	TGCGCCAGCAGCTACCGGATTAGCTCCTACAATGAGCAGTTCTTC
16	TRBV4-1	TRBJ2-2	few	TRBD2	CASSQGLAGWDGELFF	TGCGCCAGCAGCCAAGGACTAGCGGGATGGGACGGGGAGCTGTTTTTT
17	TRBV28	TRBJ2-3	.	TRBD2	CASSLGLAGGPPDTQYF	TGTGCCAGCAGTTTGGGACTAGCGGGAGGGCCTCCAGATACGCAGTATTTT
10	TRBV7-9	TRBJ2-2	.	.	CGGAPGELFF	TGTGGGGGCGCCCCCGGGGAGCTGTTTTTT
15	TRBV6-4	TRBJ2-7	.	TRBD2	CASSEIPSGFHEQYF	TGTGCCAGCAGTGAAATTCCTAGCGGGTTCCACGAGCAGTACTTC
12	TRBV6-1	TRBJ1-2	.	.	CASSRVTYGYTF	TGTGCCAGCAGCAGGGTTACCTATGGCTACACCTTC
17	TRBV27	TRBJ1-5	.	TRBD1	CASSLKPTGTSNQPQHF	TGTGCCAGCAGTTTAAAACCGACAGGGACTAGCAATCAGCCCCAGCATTTT
15	TRBV5-1	TRBJ2-3	.	TRBD1	CASSPWTGSTDTQYF	TGCGCCAGCAGCCCGTGGACAGGTAGCACAGATACGCAGTATTTT
15	TRBV5-4	TRBJ2-2	.	TRBD2	CASSLGLADPGELFF	TGTGCCAGCAGCCTGGGACTAGCAGACCCCGGGGAGCTGTTTTTT
16	TRBV7-2	TRBJ2-2	.	TRBD2	CASSLGPAGAGGELFF	TGTGCCAGCAGCTTAGGTCCAGCGGGAGCCGGCGGGGAGCTGTTTTTT
12	TRBV28	TRBJ2-7	.	.	CASSFEGREQYF	TGTGCCAGCAGTTTCGAGGGGCGCGAGCAGTACTTC
16	TRBV18	TRBJ2-1	once	TRBD1	CASSPTETGGLNEQFF	TGTGCCAGCTCACCAACCGAAACAGGGGGCTTGAATGAGCAGTTCTTC
13	TRBV2	TRBJ2-5	.	.	CASSYDGQETQYF	TGTGCCAGCAGTTATGACGGCCAAGAGACCCAGTACTTC
15	TRBV7-9	TRBJ2-1	once	TRBD2	CASSLGTSSYNEQFF	TGTGCCAGCAGCTTAGGGACTAGCTCCTACAATGAGCAGTTCTTC
19	TRBV13	TRBJ2-7	.	TRBD1	CASSLRQGAFLDKSYEQYF	TGTGCCAGCAGCTTAAGACAGGGGGCGTTCCTAGATAAATCCTACGAGCAGTACTTC
14	TRBV6-4	TRBJ2-4	.	.	CASSPRGAGNIQYF	TGTGCCAGCAGTCCACGGGGAGCTGGGAACATTCAGTACTTC
13	TRBV7-9	TRBJ1-1	.	.	CASSLVVSTEAFF	TGTGCCAGCAGCTTAGTCGTCAGCACTGAAGCTTTCTTT
15	TRBV19	TRBJ1-5	.	.	CASSIYPQARQPQHF	TGTGCCAGTAGTATCTATCCCCAGGCGAGGCAGCCCCAGCATTTT
15	TRBV6-5	TRBJ2-2	once	.	CASSYSTVNTGELFF	TGTGCCAGCAGTTACTCCACCGTTAACACCGGGGAGCTGTTTTTT
14	TRBV4-1	TRBJ1-2	.	TRBD1	CASSQPGTGKGYTF	TGCGCCAGCAGCCAACCCGGGACAGGGAAAGGCTACACCTTC
16	TRBV5-5	TRBJ2-1	.	TRBD2	CASSNTRLAGNNEQFF	TGTGCCAGCAGCAACACGAGACTAGCGGGGAACAATGAGCAGTTCTTC
15	TRBV11-3	TRBJ2-2	.	.	CASSLDFRITSRLFF	TGTGCCAGCAGCTTAGATTTTAGAATTACCTCCCGGCTGTTTTTT
15	TRBV6-5	TRBJ2-1	.	.	CASSRLGGGGGEQFF	TGTGCCAGCAGTCGTCTGGGGGGAGGGGGGGGTGAGCAGTTCTTC
15	TRBV5-4	TRBJ1-1	.	.	CASSLGGRGGTEAFF	TGTGCCAGCAGCTTGGGCGGGCGTGGAGGGACTGAAGCTTTCTTT
13	TRBV11-1	TRBJ2-5	.	.	CASSSQVGETQYF	TGTGCCAGCAGCTCCCAAGTGGGGGAGACCCAGTACTTC
13	TRBV10-3	TRBJ2-1	.	.	CAITAVGLNEQFF	TGTGCCATCACCGCAGTGGGTCTCAATGAGCAGTTCTTC
14	TRBV18	TRBJ2-7	.	.	CASSTEGRAYEQYF	TGTGCCAGCTCAACCGAAGGCAGGGCCTACGAGCAGTACTTC
12	TRBV6-6	TRBJ2-7	.	.	CASRAGSYEQYF	TGTGCCAGCAGAGCGGGCTCCTACGAGCAGTACTTC
13	TRBV11-2	TRBJ2-2	.	TRBD1	CASSDRGAGELFF	TGTGCCAGCAGCGACAGGGGTGCCGGGGAGCTGTTTTTT
15	TRBV5-1	TRBJ2-2	.	.	CASSATVPNTGELFF	TGCGCCAGCAGCGCGACAGTACCGAACACCGGGGAGCTGTTTTTT
13	TRBV11-2	TRBJ1-1	.	.	CASRRSLDTEAFF	TGTGCCAGCAGGAGGAGTCTGGACACTGAAGCTTTCTTT
17	TRBV7-6	TRBJ2-7	once	TRBD1	CASSLAATGTAVHEQYF	TGTGCCAGCAGCTTAGCAGCTACCGGGACAGCTGTGCACGAGCAGTACTTC
14	TRBV27	TRBJ2-1	.	TRBD1	CASSFLPGGNEQFF	TGTGCCAGCAGTTTCCTTCCAGGGGGCAATGAGCAGTTCTTC
14	TRBV10-1	TRBJ1-1	once	.	CASSEKALNTEAFF	TGCGCCAGCAGTGAGAAGGCCCTGAACACTGAAGCTTTCTTT
13	TRBV5-4	TRBJ1-1	.	TRBD1	CASSKTGTSEAFF	TGTGCCAGCAGCAAGACAGGGACATCCGAAGCTTTCTTT
11	TRBV4-1	TRBJ2-1	.	.	CASSQGNEQFF	TGCGCCAGCAGCCAAGGGAATGAGCAGTTCTTC
15	TRBV4-3	TRBJ2-1	.	.	CASSQDTGSYNEQFF	TGCGCCAGCAGCCAAGATACGGGCTCCTACAATGAGCAGTTCTTC
15	TRBV9	TRBJ2-7	.	.	CASSQRAGSSYEQYF	TGTGCCAGCAGCCAGAGGGCGGGGAGCTCCTACGAGCAGTACTTC
12	TRBV19	TRBJ2-4	.	.	CASSIRGGSEYF	TGTGCCAGTAGTATAAGAGGGGGGTCTGAGTACTTC
15	TRBV7-9	TRBJ1-1	.	.	CASSFIGDSNTEAFF	TGTGCCAGCAGCTTCATCGGAGATTCGAACACTGAAGCTTTCTTT
15	TRBV4-3	TRBJ2-2	.	.	CASSHDPGAPGELFF	TGCGCCAGCAGCCACGATCCAGGGGCTCCCGGGGAGCTGTTTTTT
15	TRBV4-2	TRBJ2-3	.	TRBD2	CASSQETSGGDTQYF	TGTGCCAGCAGCCAAGAGACTAGCGGGGGGGATACGCAGTATTTT
14	TRBV27	TRBJ2-5	.	.	CASRIRAWGETQYF	TGTGCCAGCCGGATCAGAGCGTGGGGAGAGACCCAGTACTTC
17	TRBV19	TRBJ2-7	.	.	CASSILPGPGGTYEQYF	TGTGCCAGTAGTATCCTCCCCGGGCCAGGGGGGACCTACGAGCAGTACTTC
14	TRBV19	TRBJ1-2	.	.	CASSTLGSRNGYTF	TGTGCCAGTAGTACATTGGGCTCGAGGAATGGCTACACCTTC
13	TRBV11-2	TRBJ2-3	.	.	CASSLDITDTQYF	TGTGCCAGCAGCTTAGATATCACAGATACGCAGTATTTT
15	TRBV27	TRBJ2-3	.	.	CASSLLSRGPDTQYF	TGTGCCAGCAGTTTATTAAGCCGGGGCCCAGATACGCAGTATTTT
14	TRBV19	TRBJ2-7	.	.	CASSTRPDSYEQYF	TGTGCCAGTAGTACCCGGCCGGACTCCTACGAGCAGTACTTC
13	TRBV30	TRBJ1-1	once	.	CAWSVGLNTEAFF	TGTGCCTGGAGTGTGGGCCTGAACACTGAAGCTTTCTTT